The T cell receptor (beta chain) described here comes from a study of beta chain features in type 1 diabetes. On the study more broadly: Patients were similar to healthy donors in age and gender (as well as in cell yields). Findings of the study overall: For patients, the naive, central memory and Treg TCRB repertoires appeared more alike than for healthy donors.

There are 13 residues in the CDR3. V was trimmed by 7 bases and J by 2 bases, leaving 12 bases between them. Per the germline V gene, CDR1 is MGHDK and CDR2 is SYGVNS. Each population that was sorted was more than 95% pure. This clone has just a few counts. As yet, its antigen is unknown. Expressed TCRB transcripts were sequenced, since all the RNA that had been isolated was reverse transcribed. Generated by immunoSEQ multiplex PCR, the TCRdb table keeps only in-frame clones and is missing some. The sample shows roughly 240,000 clones, 14% of them seen only once. V usage is TRBV25-1 and J usage is TRBJ2-7; possibly TRBD1 for D (6 bases). Sequenced sample: naive CD4+ T cells from blood. This clonotype originated in a woman aged 35 to 49 in good health. The CDR3 loop reads CASMRGRTYEQYF. CDR3 DNA: TGTGCCAGCATGAGGGGGAGAACCTACGAGCAGTACTTC.